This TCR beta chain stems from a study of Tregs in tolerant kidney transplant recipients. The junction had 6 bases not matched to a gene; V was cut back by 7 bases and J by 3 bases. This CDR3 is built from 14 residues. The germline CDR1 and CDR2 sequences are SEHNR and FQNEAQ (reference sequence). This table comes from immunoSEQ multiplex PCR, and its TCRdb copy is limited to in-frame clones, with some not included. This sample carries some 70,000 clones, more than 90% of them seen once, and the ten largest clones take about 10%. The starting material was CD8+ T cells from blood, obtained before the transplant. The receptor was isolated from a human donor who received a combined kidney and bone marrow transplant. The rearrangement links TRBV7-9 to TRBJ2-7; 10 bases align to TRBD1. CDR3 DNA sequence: TGTGCCAGCATCCCGGGACAGGGGATCTACGAGCAGTACTTC. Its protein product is CASIPGQGIYEQYF.